These T cell receptor beta chains were read from a single sample in a study of blood T cell repertoires in COVID-19. Assay: immunoSEQ multiplex PCR; the TCRdb copy retains only in-frame clones and omits some. The repertoire has under 200,000 clones, roughly 77% of them found once; the top ten carry under 7%. Sequencing was performed on peripheral blood. All receptors come from a middle-aged woman with COVID-19, enrolled during active disease. Both conserved end residues are part of each CDR3. Each record gives: clone size, D gene, V gene, J gene, CDR3 DNA, CDR3 protein. D genes are given only for firm matches. Not all rows give a size; the values are once, few, many and, for expanded clones, a class.

NA,TRBD1,TRBV24-1,TRBJ2-5,TGTGCCACCAGTCCAGGGGGAAATCCCCAAGAGACCCAGTACTTC,CATSPGGNPQETQYF
NA,NA,TRBV18,TRBJ1-1,TGTGCCAGCTCACCACTCGCCAGGAACACTGAAGCTTTCTTT,CASSPLARNTEAFF
NA,TRBD2,TRBV7-3,TRBJ2-1,TGTGCCAGCAGCCTCGGGACTAGCGGGACTAACAATGAGCAGTTCTTC,CASSLGTSGTNNEQFF
NA,TRBD1,TRBV6-6,TRBJ1-3,TGTGCCAGCAGCCTGTCCGGGACAGTTCGATACTATAGCTCTGGAAACACCATATATTTT,CASSLSGTVRYYSSGNTIYF
NA,NA,TRBV2,TRBJ1-2,TGTGCCAGCAGTTTGGGCGACTATGGCTACACCTTC,CASSLGDYGYTF
NA,TRBD2,TRBV24-1,TRBJ2-3,TGTGCCACCAGTGACCCAGGACTAGCGGGGACAGATACGCAGTATTTT,CATSDPGLAGTDTQYF
NA,TRBD1,TRBV29-1,TRBJ1-5,TGCAGCGTTACCCCCGGGACAGTCCATCAGCCCCAGCATTTT,CSVTPGTVHQPQHF
NA,TRBD2,TRBV2,TRBJ2-5,TGTGCCAGCAGGGGGACTAGCGGGGGCCAGGCCCAGTACTTC,CASRGTSGGQAQYF
few,TRBD1,TRBV5-7,TRBJ1-5,TGTGCCAGCAGCTTTACAGGGGGTCAGCCCCAGCATTTT,CASSFTGGQPQHF
NA,TRBD1,TRBV25-1,TRBJ1-1,TGTGCCAGCAGTGAATATGAGATTGGACAGGGGGCGCGAGCTTTCTTT,CASSEYEIGQGARAFF
NA,TRBD1,TRBV20-1,TRBJ1-6,TGCAGTGTCCCGGACAGGGGAACCCTCCACTTT,CSVPDRGTLHF
NA,TRBD1,TRBV10-3,TRBJ1-1,TGTGCCATTACGCCCGGACAGGGATTTTTTGAGGGAAACACTGAAGCTTTCTTT,CAITPGQGFFEGNTEAFF
NA,NA,TRBV29-1,TRBJ2-2,TGCAGCGTCCGGGACACAATCACCGGGGAGCTGTTTTTT,CSVRDTITGELFF
NA,NA,TRBV9,TRBJ1-3,TGTGCCAGCAGCGTAGGAAACAGAAACACCATATATTTT,CASSVGNRNTIYF
NA,NA,TRBV7-9,TRBJ2-3,TGTGCCAGCAGCTTAACCATCGGGGCAGATACGCAGTATTTT,CASSLTIGADTQYF
NA,NA,TRBV5-5,TRBJ1-2,TGTGCCAGCACAAAAGGGGAATATGGCTACACCTTC,CASTKGEYGYTF
few,TRBD2,TRBV5-1,TRBJ2-3,TGCGCCAGCAGCACCGGGACTAGCGGGAGGGCCCAAGATACGCAGTATTTT,CASSTGTSGRAQDTQYF
NA,TRBD1,TRBV7-8,TRBJ2-3,TGTGCCAGCAGCAACGGACAGGTTAGCACAGATACGCAGTATTTT,CASSNGQVSTDTQYF
NA,NA,TRBV9,TRBJ2-5,TGTGCCAGCAGCGTAACTGACCAAGAGACCCAGTACTTC,CASSVTDQETQYF
NA,TRBD1,TRBV12-3/TRBV12-4,TRBJ2-4,TGTGCCAGCAGTAAGGGACAGGGTGACATTCAGTACTTC,CASSKGQGDIQYF
NA,NA,TRBV5-1,TRBJ1-6,TGCGCCAGCAGCCCCCAGGCAGCCGGGGGAAGTTCACCCCTCCACTTT,CASSPQAAGGSSPLHF
NA,NA,TRBV5-8,TRBJ1-3,TGTGCCAGCAGCCGTGATCAGCGTGCTATCGGAAACACCATATATTTT,CASSRDQRAIGNTIYF
few,TRBD2,TRBV6-4,TRBJ2-3,TGTGCCAGCAGCGAGTCTAGCGGAGACACAGATACGCAGTATTTT,CASSESSGDTDTQYF
NA,TRBD2,TRBV7-2,TRBJ2-7,TGTGCCAGCAGCTCGCTGACTAGCGGGGTTGGGGAGCAGTACTTC,CASSSLTSGVGEQYF
NA,NA,TRBV20-1,TRBJ2-1,TGCAGTGCCTATACAGTAGGTGAGCAGTTCTTC,CSAYTVGEQFF
NA,TRBD1,TRBV5-8,TRBJ2-2,TGTGCCAGCAGCTTACCCGGGACAGCTACCGGGGAGCTGTTTTTT,CASSLPGTATGELFF
once,NA,TRBV6-5,TRBJ1-1,TGTGCCAGCAGTTACGGGTTCGGTAGGGGCACTGAAGCTTTCTTT,CASSYGFGRGTEAFF
NA,NA,TRBV2,TRBJ1-4,TGTGCCAGCAGACCGGCCACCGGGGAAAAACTGTTTTTT,CASRPATGEKLFF
NA,TRBD1,TRBV5-1,TRBJ1-6,TGCGCCAGCAGCTTGGAGGGGGCCCTTCCTAGCTCACCCCTCCACTTT,CASSLEGALPSSPLHF
NA,NA,TRBV19,TRBJ1-2,TGTGCCAGTAGTATGTCGAGATATGGCTACACCTTC,CASSMSRYGYTF
NA,TRBD1,TRBV7-2,TRBJ1-5,TGTGCCAGCAGCTTGGTGGCGGGACAGGGCAATCAGCCCCAGCATTTT,CASSLVAGQGNQPQHF
NA,NA,TRBV3-1/TRBV3-2,TRBJ2-7,TGTGCCAGCAGCACCCGGACACGACGTGTTATTCCCTACGAGCAGTACTTC,CASSTRTRRVIPYEQYF
few,NA,TRBV11-2,TRBJ1-1,TGTGCCAGCAGCCCCCTAGGGAGAGCTTTCTTT,CASSPLGRAFF
NA,TRBD1,TRBV15,TRBJ1-2,TGTGCCACCAGCAGAGATCTTGGGACAGTAGACTATGGCTACACCTTC,CATSRDLGTVDYGYTF
NA,NA,TRBV25-1,TRBJ2-6,TGTGCCAGCAGTGAAGGCCGCGGAAAATCTGGGGCCAACGTCCTGACTTTC,CASSEGRGKSGANVLTF
NA,NA,TRBV7-2,TRBJ2-5,TGTGCCAGCAGCTCTAAAGAGACCCAGTACTTC,CASSSKETQYF
few,TRBD1,TRBV11-2,TRBJ2-7,TGTGCCAGCAGCTTGTCCGGACAGGGAATGGGGCAGTACTTC,CASSLSGQGMGQYF
NA,TRBD1,TRBV5-1,TRBJ1-2,TGCGCCAGCAGCCGGACAGGGGAGGGAGTTGGCTACACCTTC,CASSRTGEGVGYTF
NA,TRBD1,TRBV11-1,TRBJ2-4,TGTGCCAGCGCCTTTAGGGGGCAAAACATTCAGTACTTC,CASAFRGQNIQYF
NA,TRBD1,TRBV18,TRBJ1-2,TGTGCCAGCTCACCCCGGGACAGGGGCTCCTATGGCTACACCTTC,CASSPRDRGSYGYTF
NA,TRBD1,TRBV3-1/TRBV3-2,TRBJ2-5,TGTGCCAGCAGCCAGGTGACAGGGGGCGTTGGGACCCAGTACTTC,CASSQVTGGVGTQYF
NA,NA,TRBV6-6,TRBJ1-1,TGTGCCAGCAGTTACTCGAAGGGAGTTACTGAAGCTTTCTTT,CASSYSKGVTEAFF
NA,TRBD2,TRBV5-1,TRBJ2-6,TGCGCCACAGGGGCGGGGGGAGCCCTCTTTGGGGCCAACGTCCTGACTTTC,CATGAGGALFGANVLTF
few,NA,TRBV5-5,TRBJ1-1,TGTGCCAGCAGCCTCACAGGGCTGAACACTGAAGCTTTCTTT,CASSLTGLNTEAFF
NA,TRBD1,TRBV5-1,TRBJ1-2,TGCGCCAGCAGCTATACAGGGGACTATGGCTACACCTTC,CASSYTGDYGYTF
NA,NA,TRBV14,TRBJ1-2,TGTGCCAGCAGCCAAGGGACTTTCTATGGCTACACCTTC,CASSQGTFYGYTF
NA,TRBD2,TRBV5-5,TRBJ2-7,TGTGCCAGCAGCTCTCCTTTAGGACTAGCGGGCTTCTCCTACGAGCAGTACTTC,CASSSPLGLAGFSYEQYF
NA,TRBD1,TRBV27,TRBJ1-1,TGTGCCAGCAGTCCGGAGACAGGGGGTATGAACACTGAAGCTTTCTTT,CASSPETGGMNTEAFF